This T cell receptor (beta chain) was profiled in a study of blood T cell repertoires in COVID-19. The wider study: The cDNA or gDNA used as material had been derived from T cells, B-cell-depleted T cells, or PBMCs.

CDR1 and CDR2 from the germline V gene are MDHEN and SYDVKM. The CDR3 consists of 15 residues. The ends lost 5 bases at V and 1 base at J; junction bases unmatched: 6. Original methodology: Amplifying reference gene primers gave estimates of nucleated cell counts. Sequencing was performed with immunoSEQ multiplex PCR; in TCRdb, only in-frame clones are kept and a portion is missing. The DNA was the basis for D and trimming; V, J and clone size are from that table. The data contain 320,000 or so clones, approximately 84% of them seen just once; the ten biggest clones take up 0.9% to 1.2%. This sequence was found in a woman in her thirties who had recovered from COVID-19. The chain carries TRBV28 and TRBJ1-1, with TRBD1 matching over 8 bases. Sequencing was carried out using PBMCs or T cells enriched from blood (not recorded which). DNA for the CDR3: TGTGCCAGCAGTCCAGGGGGCGCGGGGAACACTGAAGCTTTCTTT. Its protein is CASSPGGAGNTEAFF.